Below are 5 T cell receptor beta chains sequenced from a single sample in a study of T cells in women clearing cervical HPV infection. Assay used: immunoSEQ multiplex PCR; TCRdb lists only in-frame clones, some missing. The sample's table shows tens of thousands of clones. Source material: blood buffy coat. The receptors derive from a woman between 18 and 69 years old with a cervical HPV16 infection that either progressed to CIN3+ or cleared (not recorded which).

About this clone itself: The read ends 3 residues shy of where the CDR3 ends; the end is completed using the germline J gene. This chain uses TRBV5-5 with TRBJ2-6, with D maybe TRBD2 (6 bases). The CDR3 spans 15 residues. Trimming shortened V by 6 bases and J by 2 bases, and 12 bases separated the two germline ends. Looked up from germline, CDR1 is SGHKS and CDR2 is YYEKEE (reference sequence). The CDR3 DNA, read in part, is TGTGCCAGCACCCCATCGGGGGCTGGGGCCAACGTC. This encodes CASTPSGAGANV. The full-length CDR3 reads as CASTPSGAGANVLTF. The variable domain in full, completed from reference TRBV5-5 and TRBJ2-6, reads DAGVTQSPTHLIKTRGQQVTLRCSPISGHKSVSWYQQVLGQGPQFIFQYYEKEERGRGNFPDRFSARQFPNYSSELNVNALLLGDSALYLCASTPSGAGANVLTFGAGSRLTVL.

About this clone itself: The read ends 3 residues early relative to the CDR3; the germline J gene fills the gap. The gene calls are TRBV3-1 (or the pseudogene TRBV3-2) and TRBJ1-5; no reliable D call. The germline V and J ends were trimmed by 4 bases and 4 bases, with 11 bases remaining between them. There are 14 residues in the CDR3. Germline loops: CDR1 LGHDT, CDR2 YNNKEL (reference sequence). The DNA read from the CDR3 is TGTGCCAGCAGCCCCAAGGGTAGAAATCAGCCC. Translation gives CASSPKGRNQP. The CDR3 in full is CASSPKGRNQPQHF.

Of note for this clone: The read ends 3 residues early relative to the CDR3; the germline J gene fills the gap. This rearrangement joins TRBV20-1 to TRBJ2-5, with no clear D. The germline V and J ends were trimmed by 3 bases and 2 bases, with 7 bases remaining between them. The CDR3 runs 12 residues. Germline CDR1 reads DFQATT; CDR2 reads SNEGSKA (reference sequence). The CDR3 sequence: CSASSRQETQYF. The CDR3 bases that were read are TGCAGTGCTAGCAGTCGTCAAGAGACC.

A remark on this clone: The read terminates 3 residues before the CDR3 end, so the remaining end is supplied by the germline J gene. Other nucleotide sequences from this sample produce the same CDR3. This sequence joins TRBV18 and TRBJ1-3; TRBD1 agrees at 8 bases. J was trimmed by 2 bases and V by 1 base; bases with no gene match: 1. The CDR3 contains 15 residues. Germline assignment: CDR1 KGHSH and CDR2 LQKENI. The sequenced part of the CDR3 DNA is TGTGCCAGCTCACCACTGGACAGGGCTGGAAACACC. Encoded protein: CASSPLDRAGNT. The CDR3, in full, reads CASSPLDRAGNTIYF.

Comments on this clone: The missing CDR3 end, 3 residues past where the read stops, is filled in from the germline J gene. V is TRBV2 and J is TRBJ1-6; D call uncertain. Per the germline V gene, CDR1 is SNHLY and CDR2 is FYNNEI. The CDR3 loop spans 15 amino acids. CDR3 DNA, as far as it was read: TGTGCCAGCAGTGAAGCGCTTCGAGGGTTTCAGCCC. Amino acids: CASSEALRGFQP. The CDR3 reads in full as CASSEALRGFQPLHF. The whole variable domain, filled in from reference TRBV2 and TRBJ1-6, reads EPEVTQTPSHQVTQMGQEVILRCVPISNHLYFYWYRQILGQKVEFLVSFYNNEISEKSEIFDDQFSVERPDGSNFTLKIRSTKLEDSAMYFCASSEALRGFQPLHFGNGTRLTVT.